The 24 T cell receptor beta chains below all came from one sample that was sequenced in a study of T cell responses to AZD1222 COVID-19 vaccine. Profiling relied on immunoSEQ multiplex PCR, and the TCRdb table lists in-frame clones only, not all of them. The sample has 100,000 to 150,000 clones; roughly nine tenths are singletons. The sample was peripheral blood, taken on day 0 of AZD1222 vaccination. These receptors all stem from an adult in good health.

The genes are TRBV7-2 and TRBJ1-1; D gene unclear. V gave up 6 bases and J gave up 1 base, with 27 bases separating them. There are 19 residues in the CDR3. CDR1 SGHTA and CDR2 FQGNSA come from the germline V gene. The CDR3 nucleotides are TGTGCCAGCAGGCAACACCCCGGAGGGTTCGCTGCGACGAACACTGAAGCTTTCTTT. Protein: CASRQHPGGFAATNTEAFF.

CDR3 DNA sequence: TGTGCCAGTCACTTCGGCGGATCTATGAATCAGCCCCAGCATTTT. As protein: CASHFGGSMNQPQHF. The chain has TRBV19 and TRBJ1-5; D is undetermined. CDR3 length: 15 amino acids. V lost 8 bases, J lost 4 bases, and 18 bases lay in between. Germline V gives CDR1 LNHDA, CDR2 SQIVND (reference sequence). The full variable domain, in which reference TRBV19 and TRBJ1-5 provide the parts outside the CDR3, is DGGITQSPKYLFRKEGQNVTLSCEQNLNHDAMYWYRQDPGQGLRLIYYSQIVNDFQKGDIAEGYSVSREKKESFPLTVTSAQKNPTAFYLCASHFGGSMNQPQHFGDGTRLSIL.

The chain employs TRBV5-4 and TRBJ2-2; D remains ambiguous. Germline-derived CDR1 and CDR2 are SGHNT and YYREEE (reference sequence). The CDR3 length is 14 residues. The V gene lost 1 base and the J gene lost 3 bases, with 7 bases spanning the gap. The CDR3 loop reads CASSLTAYTGELFF. CDR3 nucleotide sequence: TGTGCCAGCAGCTTGACAGCCTACACCGGGGAGCTGTTTTTT.

Notes on this clone: One end of the junction fails to match germline, which may point to a read error. The gene calls are TRBV25-1 and TRBJ2-5, with 8 bases that match TRBD1. The CDR3 has 13 residues. Germline assignment: CDR1 MGHDK and CDR2 SYGVNS. CDR3 in DNA: TGTGCCAGCAGTGAGACAGGGGAAGATACCCAGTACTTC. Translation gives CASSETGEDTQYF.

The chain combines TRBV5-6 with TRBJ2-7; weak D call: TRBD2 (6 bases). CDR3 length: 15 amino acids. The germline V gene encodes CDR1 SGHDT and CDR2 YYEEEE. With 6 bases removed from V and 2 bases from J, the gap between germline ends came to 18 bases. CDR3 amino acids: CASTPGGSGAYEQYF. The CDR3 nucleotides read TGTGCCAGCACCCCAGGAGGGAGCGGAGCCTACGAGCAGTACTTC.

This rearrangement joins TRBV9 to TRBJ2-7, with 11 bases aligning to TRBD2. The germline CDR1 and CDR2 sequences are SGDLS and YYNGEE. The CDR3 consists of 15 residues. J gave up 2 bases and V 3 bases, and 4 bases lay outside the gene matches. CDR3 sequence (DNA): TGTGCCAGCAGCGAGGGACTAGCGGAGGCCTACGAGCAGTACTTC. It specifies CASSEGLAEAYEQYF. Variable domain in full (rest from reference TRBV9 and TRBJ2-7): DSGVTQTPKHLITATGQRVTLRCSPRSGDLSVYWYQQSLDQGLQFLIQYYNGEERAKGNILERFSAQQFPDLHSELNLSSLELGDSALYFCASSEGLAEAYEQYFGPGTRLTVT.

This clone was counted once. This chain connects TRBV3-1 (or the pseudogene TRBV3-2) to TRBJ2-7; 12 bases align to TRBD2. J gave up 5 bases and V 3 bases, and 5 bases lay outside the gene matches. This CDR3 spans 15 amino acids. Germline-derived CDR1 and CDR2 are LGHDT and YNNKEL (reference sequence). The CDR3: CASSQTSGRRHEQYF. DNA of the CDR3: TGTGCCAGCAGCCAGACTAGCGGGAGACGACACGAGCAGTACTTC.

V gene TRBV7-6 combines with J gene TRBJ1-1, with D uncertain. The germline V gene encodes CDR1 SGHVS and CDR2 FNYEAQ. V was shortened by 0 bases and J by 4 bases, with 9 bases between the two germline ends. There are 14 residues in the CDR3. CDR3 sequence: CASSLASPLTEAFF. The CDR3 nucleotides are TGTGCCAGCAGCTTAGCTAGTCCTCTCACTGAAGCTTTCTTT.

This clone was seen a few times. The chain recombines TRBV28 with TRBJ2-7, with no clear D. The CDR3 length is 10 residues. Germline loops: CDR1 MDHEN, CDR2 SYDVKM. With 5 bases removed from V and 6 bases from J, the gap between germline ends came to 5 bases. Here the CDR3 DNA reads TGTGCCAGCAGTAATAGCGAGCAGTACTTC. Translation gives CASSNSEQYF.

This sequence joins TRBV15 and TRBJ1-5, with D unresolved. Trimming removed 2 bases at V and 6 bases at J, with 23 bases between. The CDR3 runs 18 residues. Germline CDR1 LNHNV, CDR2 YYDKDF (reference sequence). As DNA, the CDR3 is TGTGCCACCAGCAGACCGGTGGGAAGAGGCGTCTTTGCTCAGCCCCAGCATTTT. It yields the protein CATSRPVGRGVFAQPQHF.

This chain links TRBV10-3 with TRBJ2-5, with 8 bases lining up with TRBD1. The V gene end was trimmed by 6 bases and the J gene end by 2 bases; junction bases not matched to a gene: 5. Germline CDR1 ENHRY, CDR2 SYGVKD. CDR3 length equals 14 residues. The DNA for the CDR3 is TGTGCCATCAGGGGGACAGGACCTCAAGAGACCCAGTACTTC. Translating it yields CAIRGTGPQETQYF.

The chain recombines TRBV27 with TRBJ2-3; 12 bases are shared with TRBD2. The germline gives CDR1 MNHEY, CDR2 SMNVEV (reference sequence). This CDR3 spans 16 amino acids. The trim removed 2 bases at V and 4 bases at J, leaving 4 bases unmatched. The CDR3 coding sequence is TGTGCCAGCAGTTTACGTCTAGCGGGAGGGGCAGATACGCAGTATTTT. Residues: CASSLRLAGGADTQYF.

This clone came up once. J is TRBJ2-2 and V is TRBV29-1; 7 bases fit TRBD1. V lost 3 bases to trimming and J lost 6 bases; unmatched junction nucleotides: 10. The germline V gene encodes CDR1 SQVTM and CDR2 ANQGSEA. There are 15 residues in the CDR3. The CDR3, as DNA: TGCAGCGTTGATGCAGGGGGATTCGCTTCCGGGGAGCTGTTTTTT. Its protein is CSVDAGGFASGELFF.

The V call is TRBV29-1, the J call TRBJ1-3; no firm D call. Trimming removed 2 bases at V and 4 bases at J, with 12 bases between. Germline-derived CDR1 and CDR2 are SQVTM and ANQGSEA. The CDR3 runs 14 residues. Here the CDR3 reads CSVETGAEGNTIYF. In nucleotides, the CDR3 is TGCAGCGTTGAAACGGGCGCAGAAGGAAACACCATATATTTT.

This chain links TRBV29-1 with TRBJ2-1; the D gene is possibly TRBD2 (5 bases). This CDR3 spans 16 amino acids. In germline, CDR1 is SQVTM, CDR2 ANQGSEA. V lost 0 bases and J lost 0, with 12 bases in between. CDR3 DNA sequence: TGCAGCGTTGAAGATGAAGCGGAGAGCTCCTACAATGAGCAGTTCTTC. It encodes CSVEDEAESSYNEQFF.

The V and J genes are TRBV5-5 and TRBJ2-7; D uncertain. Trimming took 2 bases from V and 3 from J, leaving 6 bases between them. CDR3 size: 12 residues. Looked up from germline, CDR1 is SGHKS and CDR2 is YYEKEE (reference sequence). CDR3 protein: CASSFLNYEQYF. The CDR3 DNA follows: TGTGCCAGCAGCTTCCTAAACTACGAGCAGTACTTC.

J is TRBJ1-6 and V is TRBV7-9; D ambiguous. Trimming shortened V by 3 bases and J by 7 bases, and 7 bases separated the two germline ends. CDR1 SEHNR and CDR2 FQNEAQ come from the germline V gene (reference sequence). The CDR3 loop spans 13 amino acids. CDR3 residues: CASSFELNSPLHF. DNA for the CDR3: TGTGCCAGCAGCTTTGAGCTAAATTCACCCCTCCACTTT.

The chain couples TRBV13 to TRBJ1-1; TRBD1 matches 8 bases. Germline values: CDR1 PRHDT, CDR2 FYEKMQ (reference sequence). CDR3 length equals 15 residues. The trim removed 5 bases at V and 5 bases at J, leaving 10 bases unmatched. CDR3 nucleotides: TGTGCCAGCAGCATTGGTATAACAGGGGGAACTGAAGCTTTCTTT. Translation: CASSIGITGGTEAFF.

This chain uses TRBV19 with TRBJ1-1, with 7 bases identical to TRBD1. CDR3 size: 15 residues. With V trimmed by 5 bases and J by 8 bases, 14 bases remained unmatched. From germline, CDR1 is LNHDA and CDR2 SQIVND (reference sequence). This CDR3 is CASSPATGLDREAFF. Here the CDR3 DNA reads TGTGCCAGTAGTCCGGCGACAGGGTTGGACCGGGAAGCTTTCTTT. The full variable domain, rest sourced from reference TRBV19 and TRBJ1-1, is DGGITQSPKYLFRKEGQNVTLSCEQNLNHDAMYWYRQDPGQGLRLIYYSQIVNDFQKGDIAEGYSVSREKKESFPLTVTSAQKNPTAFYLCASSPATGLDREAFFGQGTRLTVV.

This chain links TRBV4-1 with TRBJ2-5, with D tentatively TRBD1 (8 bases). The CDR3 totals 15 residues. Deletions cut 5 bases from V and 2 bases from J, with 15 bases between. The germline gives CDR1 MGHRA, CDR2 YSYEKL. For the CDR3, the DNA is TGCGCCAGCAGCAAAGGACAGGGAGGGCAAGAGACCCAGTACTTC. As protein: CASSKGQGGQETQYF.

The chain has TRBV19 and TRBJ1-1; D might be TRBD1 (6 bases). The CDR3 spans 15 residues. Germline V gene lookup returns CDR1 LNHDA and CDR2 SQIVND (reference sequence). Trimming stripped 2 bases from V and 1 base from J, with 11 bases between. The CDR3 is CASSIRPQGNTEAFF. The CDR3 nucleotides read TGTGCCAGTAGTATACGTCCACAGGGGAACACTGAAGCTTTCTTT.

This rearrangement joins TRBV19 to TRBJ2-1; D is undetermined. The CDR3 consists of 15 residues. V lost 1 base to trimming and J lost 0 bases, with 7 bases between them. Germline CDR1 LNHDA, CDR2 SQIVND (reference sequence). In nucleotides, the CDR3 is TGTGCCAGTAGTATAGGGTCGGCCTCCTACAATGAGCAGTTCTTC. Its protein is CASSIGSASYNEQFF.

The V call is TRBV28, the J call TRBJ2-1; D uncertain. Per germline, CDR1 MDHEN and CDR2 SYDVKM. Trimming removed 2 bases at V and 2 bases at J, with 7 bases between. CDR3 size: 14 residues. The CDR3 reads CASSLEDTYNEQFF. CDR3 in DNA: TGTGCCAGCAGTTTAGAAGATACCTACAATGAGCAGTTCTTC.

This rearrangement joins TRBV4-2 to TRBJ1-3; no reliable D call. CDR3 size: 14 residues. The V and J ends lost 2 bases and 0 bases respectively, with 5 bases between them. Germline lookup yields CDR1 LGHNA and CDR2 YNFKEQ. CDR3 residues: CASSQISSGNTIYF. The CDR3 nucleotides read TGTGCCAGCAGCCAAATTAGCTCTGGAAACACCATATATTTT.